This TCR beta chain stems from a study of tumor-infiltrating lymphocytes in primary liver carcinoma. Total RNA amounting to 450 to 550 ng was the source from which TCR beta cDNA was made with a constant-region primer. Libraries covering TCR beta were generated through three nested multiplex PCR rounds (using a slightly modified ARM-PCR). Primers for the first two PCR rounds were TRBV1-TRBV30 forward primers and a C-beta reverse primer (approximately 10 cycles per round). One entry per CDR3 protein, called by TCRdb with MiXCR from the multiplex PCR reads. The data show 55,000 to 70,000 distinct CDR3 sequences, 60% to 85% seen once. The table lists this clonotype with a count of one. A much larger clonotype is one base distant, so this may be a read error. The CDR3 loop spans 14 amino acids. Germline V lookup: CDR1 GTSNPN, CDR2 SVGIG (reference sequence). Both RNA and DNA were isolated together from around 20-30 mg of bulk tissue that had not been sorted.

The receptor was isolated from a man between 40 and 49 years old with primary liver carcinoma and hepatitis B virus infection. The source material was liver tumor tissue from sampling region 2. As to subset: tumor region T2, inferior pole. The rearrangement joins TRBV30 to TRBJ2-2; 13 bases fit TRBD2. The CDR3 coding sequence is TGTACCTGGACCCGACTAGCGGGAGGTGGGGAGCTGTTTTTT. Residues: CTWTRLAGGGELFF. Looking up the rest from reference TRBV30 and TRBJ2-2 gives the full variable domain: SQTIHQWPATLVQPVGSPLSLECTVEGTSNPNLYWYRQAAGRGLQLLFYSVGIGQISSEVPQNLSASRPQDRQFILSSKKLLLSDSGFYLCTWTRLAGGGELFFGEGSRLTVL.